This T cell receptor (beta chain) is from a study of T cell repertoires in cytomegalovirus infection. Study-level information: Public TCR beta signatures marked donors with CMV infection and the matching HLA.

The table lists this clonotype with a few counts. As yet, its antigen is unknown. A much larger clonotype is one base distant, so this may be a read error. Germline V lookup: CDR1 SGHTA, CDR2 FQGNSA. The ends were cut back, 5 bases at V and 2 bases at J, with 10 bases in the middle. The CDR3 consists of 13 residues. Findings and limits, study-wide: Across the ex vivo response, the dominant clonotypes were HLA-C-restricted CMV-specific TCR beta clonotypes. Cumulative frequency (of public TCR beta family members) identified carriers of CMV plus the relevant HLA.

Using its own MiXCR run on the reads, TCRdb lists one record per CDR3 protein. The table includes 550,000 to 700,000 distinct CDR3 sequences, roughly 43% detected once. This chain links TRBV7-2 with TRBJ2-7; D ambiguous. Here the sequenced sample was cultured PBMCs, taken from culture after CMV antigen stimulation. This clonotype originated in a human donor in good health (CMV status not recorded). Some clones in this sample may be carry-over from other donors' samples. Here the CDR3 reads CASSPRAPYEQYF. CDR3 in DNA: TGTGCCAGCAGCCCCCGGGCCCCCTACGAGCAGTACTTC.